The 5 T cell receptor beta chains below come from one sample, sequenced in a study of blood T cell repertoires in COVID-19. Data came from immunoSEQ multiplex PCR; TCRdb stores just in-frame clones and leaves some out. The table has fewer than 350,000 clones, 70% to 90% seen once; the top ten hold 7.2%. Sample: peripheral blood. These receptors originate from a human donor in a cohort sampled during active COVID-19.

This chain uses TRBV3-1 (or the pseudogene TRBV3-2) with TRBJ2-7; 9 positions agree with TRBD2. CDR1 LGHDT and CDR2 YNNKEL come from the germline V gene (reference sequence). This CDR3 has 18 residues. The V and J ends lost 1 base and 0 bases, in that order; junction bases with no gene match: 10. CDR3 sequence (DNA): TGTGCCAGCAGCCAAGTACCCGGACTAGCGTCGAGCTCCTACGAGCAGTACTTC. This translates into CASSQVPGLASSSYEQYF.

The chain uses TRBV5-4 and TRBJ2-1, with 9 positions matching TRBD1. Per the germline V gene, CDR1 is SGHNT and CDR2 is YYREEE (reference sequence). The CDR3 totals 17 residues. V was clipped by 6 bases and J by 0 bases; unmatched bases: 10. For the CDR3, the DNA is TGTGCCAGCACCTCACCAGGGACAGGGAGCTCCTACAATGAGCAGTTCTTC. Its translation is CASTSPGTGSSYNEQFF.

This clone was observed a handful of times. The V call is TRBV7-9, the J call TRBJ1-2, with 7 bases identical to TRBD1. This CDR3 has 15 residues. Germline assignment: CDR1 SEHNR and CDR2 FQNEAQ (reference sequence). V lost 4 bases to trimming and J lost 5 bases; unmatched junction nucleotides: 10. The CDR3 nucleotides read TGTGCCAGCAGCTCCAGACAGGGTTTTAGTTATGGCTACACCTTC. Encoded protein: CASSSRQGFSYGYTF.

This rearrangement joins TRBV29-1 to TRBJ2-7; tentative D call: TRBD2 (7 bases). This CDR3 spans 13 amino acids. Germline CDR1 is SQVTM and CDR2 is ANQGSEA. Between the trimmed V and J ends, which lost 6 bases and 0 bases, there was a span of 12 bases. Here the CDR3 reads CSVRGGSSYEQYF. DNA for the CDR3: TGCAGCGTGAGGGGGGGGAGCTCCTACGAGCAGTACTTC.

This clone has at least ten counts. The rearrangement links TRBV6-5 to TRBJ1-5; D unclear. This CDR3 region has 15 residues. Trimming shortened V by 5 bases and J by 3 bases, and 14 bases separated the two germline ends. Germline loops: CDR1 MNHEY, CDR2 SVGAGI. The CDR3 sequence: CASSPRGGLNQPQHF. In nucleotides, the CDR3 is TGTGCCAGCAGTCCACGGGGAGGGCTCAATCAGCCCCAGCATTTT.